The T cell receptor (beta chain) under discussion was sequenced for a study of T cell repertoires in cytomegalovirus infection. For the study at large: A matching HLA type, together with CMV infection, was signaled by public TCR beta signatures. General observations from the study: HLA-C-restricted CMV-specific TCR beta clonotypes prevailed in the ex vivo response. Summed frequency of shared TCR beta families picked out CMV carriers who also had the relevant HLA.

V was clipped by 2 bases and J by 7 bases, with 12 bases between them. Germline V CDR1 and CDR2: SGHVS, FQNEAQ. This CDR3 comprises 13 residues. TCRdb reprocessed the reads with MiXCR, giving one entry per CDR3 protein. The sample carries about 360,000 distinct CDR3 sequences, roughly 18% recorded once. As for this clonotype: The antigen is unknown.

The TCR was taken from a human donor in good health (CMV status not recorded). Some clones in this sample may be carry-over from other donors' samples. The chain carries TRBV7-8 and TRBJ2-7; unclear D gene. The specimen sequenced was PBMCs. DNA for the CDR3: TGTGCCAGCAGCTTATTACACCCACAGGAGCAGTACTTC. It translates to CASSLLHPQEQYF.